Each of the 3 T cell receptor beta chains below was sequenced from the same sample in a study of prognosis after radiotherapy for stage I lung cancer (dated by TCRdb to 2020 to 2023). TCRdb shows the sequencer as Illumina HiSeq 3000. Two rounds of multiplex PCR were used to amplify the TCR beta CDR3 region from genomic DNA. In the first round of PCR, primers specific to each TRBV and TRBJ gene were used, and the primer sequences are filed in Chinese patent CN105087789A. TCRdb reprocessed the public reads (quality trimming at Q25 with fastp, clone calling with MiXCR) and kept in-frame beta chains. Identical CDR3 protein sequences are pooled into one entry, listed with their most common genes and DNA. The sample data list over 15,000 distinct CDR3 sequences, and about 50% of these were observed just once. The ten most abundant clones make up 30% to 35% of the sample. This specimen consisted of PBMCs, obtained before or after stereotactic body radiation therapy (not recorded which). The receptors here all came from a donor aged 50 or older with non-small cell lung cancer.

Turning to this clonotype: A much larger clone differs by one base, so this may be a read error. J is TRBJ2-1 and V is TRBV29-1, with D unresolved. Germline lookup yields CDR1 SQVTM and CDR2 ANQGSEA. Trimming left V 4 bases short and J 1 base short, with 11 bases between. The CDR3 is 14 residues long. For the CDR3, the DNA is TGCAGCGTTGTGCCATTGGTGTCCTACAATGAGCAGTTCTTC. This translates into CSVVPLVSYNEQFF.

V gene TRBV5-1 combines with J gene TRBJ2-5; 8 bases map to TRBD2. From germline, CDR1 is SGHRS and CDR2 YFSETQ. V lost 6 bases to trimming and J lost 4 bases; unmatched junction nucleotides: 8. The CDR3 runs 14 residues. The CDR3 is CASKSGSGIETQYF. The CDR3 DNA reads as TGCGCCAGCAAGAGCGGGAGCGGTATAGAGACCCAGTACTTC.

This clonotype is classed as medium-sized (0.01 to 0.1%). The rearrangement joins TRBV19 to TRBJ1-2; D gene uncertain. Germline V gives CDR1 LNHDA, CDR2 SQIVND (reference sequence). The CDR3 is 12 amino acids. The V gene lost 3 bases and the J gene lost 8 bases, with 10 bases spanning the gap. CDR3: CASSMPPQGYTF. The CDR3 DNA is TGTGCCAGTAGTATGCCCCCTCAAGGCTACACCTTC.